This note documents a single T cell receptor beta chain sequence. This clone occurred many times. Its antigen is still unknown. No per-base quality is available; no much larger clone lies one base away. The record originates from a study of metastatic and nonmetastatic thyroid tumors (TCRdb year 2020). Broadly, across the study: For patients with malignant and with benign thyroid disease, the researchers compared repertoires between peripheral blood samples and tumor or nodule tissue samples. Study-wide findings and limitations: In both blood and tumor samples, malignant tumors were reported to have significantly higher TCR beta diversity than benign nodules.

CDR1 and CDR2 are drawn from the germline V gene: ENHRY, SYGVKD. Including cysteine and phenylalanine, the CDR3 has 16 amino acids. Only the CDR3 portion is preserved as DNA: 48 bases, with reading frame beginning at the first base. V has 2 bases trimmed and J has 2 bases trimmed; junction bases matching no gene number 4. Preparation of the library involved PCR. TCRdb names Illumina HiSeq 4000 as the instrument used. High-throughput sequencing was used to profile the TCR beta-chain CDR3 region of each patient. The authors' analysis ran thus. CDR3 differences across clinicopathological groups were used to build a classifier for discriminating distant-metastatic papillary thyroid cancer patients. Repertoire diversity was assessed with the Shannon index, and tumor-blood repertoire similarity with the Morisita-Horn index. TCRdb reanalyzed the raw reads on its own, using fastp at Q25 for trimming and MiXCR for clone calling, and kept in-frame beta chains. Here the V and J calls rest on TCRdb's processing, not on the authors' analysis. The table for this sample lists about 59,000 clones; around 15% of them were counted only once. The ten largest clonotypes hold roughly a tenth of the sample.

None of the patients had been given any treatment before thyroid surgery. The study retrospectively analysed patient clinical samples collected from about 2012 to 2019 using T-cell receptor beta sequencing. This receptor chain uses TRBV10-3 and TRBJ2-2, with TRBD2 matching 8 junction bases. This TCR was recovered from a male donor with papillary thyroid cancer or a benign thyroid nodule (not recorded which). Some clones in this sample may be carry-over from other donors' samples. Sequenced input: blood. The CDR3 protein: CAISERGGANTGELFF. The sequenced DNA: TGTGCCATCAGTGAGCGGGGGGGAGCTAACACCGGGGAGCTGTTTTTT.